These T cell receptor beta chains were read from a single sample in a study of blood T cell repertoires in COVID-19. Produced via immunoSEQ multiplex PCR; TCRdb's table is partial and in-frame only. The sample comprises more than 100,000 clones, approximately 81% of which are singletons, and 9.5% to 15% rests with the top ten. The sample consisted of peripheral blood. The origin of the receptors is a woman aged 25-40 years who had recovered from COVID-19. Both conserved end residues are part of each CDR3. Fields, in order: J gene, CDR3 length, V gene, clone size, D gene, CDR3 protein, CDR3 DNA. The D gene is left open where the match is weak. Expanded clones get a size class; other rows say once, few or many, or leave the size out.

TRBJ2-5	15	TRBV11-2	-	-	CASSLPLTEQETQYF	TGTGCCAGCAGCTTACCCCTGACAGAGCAAGAGACCCAGTACTTC
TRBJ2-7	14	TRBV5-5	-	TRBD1	CASSPWTGQDEQYF	TGTGCCAGCAGCCCCTGGACAGGGCAGGACGAGCAGTACTTC
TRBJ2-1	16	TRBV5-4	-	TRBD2	CASSTGGGGTYNEQFF	TGTGCCAGCAGCACCGGCGGCGGGGGGACTTACAATGAGCAGTTCTTC
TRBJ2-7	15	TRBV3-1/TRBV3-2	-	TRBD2	CASSLRTSGRLEQYF	TGTGCCAGCAGCCTCCGGACTAGCGGGAGGCTCGAGCAGTACTTC
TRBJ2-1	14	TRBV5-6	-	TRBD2	CASSRGRENNEQFF	TGTGCCAGCAGTCGAGGGCGGGAGAACAATGAGCAGTTCTTC
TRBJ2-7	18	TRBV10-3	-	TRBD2	CAISDPTSGAGAFYEQYF	TGTGCCATCAGTGATCCGACTAGCGGGGCAGGCGCTTTCTACGAGCAGTACTTC
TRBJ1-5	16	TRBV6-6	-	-	CASSYSRDSQNQPQHF	TGTGCCAGCAGTTACTCTCGGGACTCACAAAATCAGCCCCAGCATTTT
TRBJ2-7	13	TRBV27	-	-	CASSKSEVPEQYF	TGTGCCAGCAGTAAGTCGGAGGTGCCCGAGCAGTACTTC
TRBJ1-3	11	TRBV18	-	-	CASSRENTIYF	TGTGCCAGCTCACGCGAGAACACCATATATTTT
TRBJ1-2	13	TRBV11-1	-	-	CASSWPGGEGYTF	TGTGCCAGCAGCTGGCCCGGGGGGGAAGGCTACACCTTC
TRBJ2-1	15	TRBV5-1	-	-	CASSLDSSSYNEQFF	TGCGCCAGCAGCTTGGACAGTTCGTCCTACAATGAGCAGTTCTTC
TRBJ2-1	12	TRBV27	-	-	CASSLAGNEQFF	TGTGCCAGCAGTTTGGCAGGCAATGAGCAGTTCTTC
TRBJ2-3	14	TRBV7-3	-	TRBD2	CASSPGLVTDTQYF	TGTGCCAGCAGCCCGGGACTAGTCACAGATACGCAGTATTTT
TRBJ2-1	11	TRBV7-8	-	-	CASSSAREQFF	TGTGCCAGCAGCTCCGCGAGGGAGCAGTTCTTC
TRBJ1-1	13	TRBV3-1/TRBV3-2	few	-	CASSQQVATEAFF	TGTGCCAGCAGCCAACAGGTGGCCACTGAAGCTTTCTTT
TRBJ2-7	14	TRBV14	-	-	CASSLTSFYYEQYF	TGTGCCAGCAGTCTTACTAGTTTCTACTACGAGCAGTACTTC
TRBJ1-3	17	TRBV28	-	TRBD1	CASSIRDSVFSGNTIYF	TGTGCCAGCAGTATCAGGGACAGCGTCTTCTCTGGAAACACCATATATTTT
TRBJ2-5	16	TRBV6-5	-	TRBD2	CASSYSGTSVGGTQYF	TGTGCCAGCAGTTACTCCGGGACTAGCGTCGGGGGGACCCAGTACTTC
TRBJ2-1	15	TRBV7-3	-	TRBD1	CASSLMGQGLNEQFF	TGTGCCAGCAGCCTAATGGGACAGGGCCTCAATGAGCAGTTCTTC
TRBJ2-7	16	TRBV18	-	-	CASSPVLGREAYEQYF	TGTGCCAGCTCACCAGTCCTGGGCAGGGAAGCCTACGAGCAGTACTTC
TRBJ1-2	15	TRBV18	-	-	CASSPQAGVNYGYTF	TGTGCCAGCTCACCACAGGCAGGGGTTAACTATGGCTACACCTTC
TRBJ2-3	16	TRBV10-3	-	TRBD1	CAISELTGGPSDTQYF	TGTGCCATCAGTGAGTTAACAGGGGGCCCGTCAGATACGCAGTATTTT
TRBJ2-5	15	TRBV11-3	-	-	CASSLVAGKQETQYF	TGTGCCAGCAGCTTAGTCGCGGGGAAACAAGAGACCCAGTACTTC
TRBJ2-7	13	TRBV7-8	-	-	CASSSHSSDEQYF	TGTGCCAGCAGCTCCCACAGTTCCGACGAGCAGTACTTC
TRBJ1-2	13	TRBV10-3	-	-	CAISETGDYGYTF	TGTGCCATCAGTGAAACAGGCGACTATGGCTACACCTTC
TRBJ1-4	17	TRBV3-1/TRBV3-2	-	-	CASSHYQGGQNNEKLFF	TGTGCCAGCAGCCATTATCAAGGTGGGCAGAATAATGAAAAACTGTTTTTT
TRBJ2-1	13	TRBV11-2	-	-	CASSLGTGYEQFF	TGTGCCAGCAGCTTAGGCACGGGTTATGAGCAGTTCTTC
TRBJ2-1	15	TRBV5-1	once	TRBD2	CASSLNGGRAGEQFF	TGCGCCAGCAGCTTGAATGGCGGGAGGGCCGGTGAGCAGTTCTTC
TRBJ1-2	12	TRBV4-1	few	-	CASSGEQGHFTF	TGCGCCAGCAGCGGAGAGCAGGGGCATTTCACCTTC
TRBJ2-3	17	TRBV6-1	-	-	CASSEWGQSPRTDTQYF	TGTGCCAGCAGTGAATGGGGGCAGAGCCCTCGCACAGATACGCAGTATTTT
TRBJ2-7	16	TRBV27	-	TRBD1	CASSRDRGHVPYEQYF	TGTGCCAGCAGCCGGGACAGGGGGCATGTACCCTACGAGCAGTACTTC
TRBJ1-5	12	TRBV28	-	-	CASRQTNQPQHF	TGTGCCAGCAGACAGACGAATCAGCCCCAGCATTTT
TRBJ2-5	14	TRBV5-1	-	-	CASSPSGSGETQYF	TGCGCCAGCAGTCCATCCGGGAGTGGCGAGACCCAGTACTTC
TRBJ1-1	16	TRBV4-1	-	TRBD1	CASSQFTGGGNTEAFF	TGCGCCAGCAGCCAGTTCACAGGGGGGGGAAACACTGAAGCTTTCTTT
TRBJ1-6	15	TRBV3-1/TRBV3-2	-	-	CASSPYRVDNSPLHF	TGTGCCAGCAGCCCGTACAGGGTGGATAATTCACCCCTCCACTTT
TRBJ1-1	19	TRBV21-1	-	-	CASSKKRRGGLGASTEAFF	TGTGCCAGCAGCAAAAAGAGGAGGGGGGGTTTAGGTGCAAGCACTGAAGCTTTCTTT
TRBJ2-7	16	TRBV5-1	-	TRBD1	CASSSNDRGDSYEQYF	TGCGCCAGCAGCTCGAATGACAGGGGGGACTCCTACGAGCAGTACTTC
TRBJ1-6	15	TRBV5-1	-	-	CASSLEGGTNSPLHF	TGCGCCAGCAGCTTGGAAGGCGGAACCAATTCACCCCTCCACTTT
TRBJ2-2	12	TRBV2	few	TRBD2	CASSGGFGELFF	TGTGCCAGCTCGGGGGGATTCGGGGAGCTGTTTTTT
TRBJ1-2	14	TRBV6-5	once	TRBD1	CASSYTGQGQGYTF	TGTGCCAGCAGTTACACCGGACAGGGGCAGGGCTACACCTTC
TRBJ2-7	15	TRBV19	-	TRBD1	CASSIEGTDLYEQYF	TGTGCCAGTAGTATAGAAGGGACAGACCTCTACGAGCAGTACTTC
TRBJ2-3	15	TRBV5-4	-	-	CASSRKTSLGDTQYF	TGTGCCAGCAGCCGGAAAACTAGTCTCGGAGATACGCAGTATTTT
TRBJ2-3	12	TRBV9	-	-	CASSTATDTQYF	TGTGCCAGCAGCACCGCGACAGATACGCAGTATTTT
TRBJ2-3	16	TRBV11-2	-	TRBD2	CASSSGLAGSTDTQYF	TGTGCCAGCAGCTCGGGACTAGCGGGGAGCACAGATACGCAGTATTTT
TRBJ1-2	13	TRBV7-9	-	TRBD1	CASSSGTGDGYTF	TGTGCCAGCAGCTCCGGGACAGGGGACGGCTACACCTTC
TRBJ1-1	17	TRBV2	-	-	CASSERNKPGLTFEAFF	TGTGCCAGCAGTGAGCGAAATAAACCGGGACTTACATTCGAGGCTTTCTTT
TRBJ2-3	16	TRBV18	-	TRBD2	CASSPFEGGVTDTQYF	TGTGCCAGCTCACCTTTTGAGGGAGGGGTGACAGATACGCAGTATTTT
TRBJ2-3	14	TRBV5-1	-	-	CASSLASEVDTQYF	TGCGCCAGCAGCTTGGCTAGCGAGGTAGATACGCAGTATTTT
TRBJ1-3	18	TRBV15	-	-	CATSRDFGFAGTGNTIYF	TGTGCCACCAGCAGAGATTTCGGGTTCGCAGGGACTGGAAACACCATATATTTT
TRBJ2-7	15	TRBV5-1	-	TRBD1	CASSLETTGTYEQYF	TGCGCCAGCAGCTTAGAGACGACAGGGACCTACGAGCAGTACTTC
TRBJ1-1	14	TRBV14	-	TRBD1	CASRGQGRGTEAFF	TGTGCCAGCAGGGGACAGGGTAGGGGCACTGAAGCTTTCTTT
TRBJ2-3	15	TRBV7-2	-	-	CASSLTSTGTDTQYF	TGTGCCAGCAGCCTTACTAGTACTGGCACAGATACGCAGTATTTT
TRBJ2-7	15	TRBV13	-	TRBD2	CASSRRTSSNYEQYF	TGTGCCAGCAGCCGCCGGACTAGCTCCAATTACGAGCAGTACTTC
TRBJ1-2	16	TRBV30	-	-	CAWSVGQGGTTYGYTF	TGTGCCTGGAGTGTGGGGCAGGGCGGTACGACTTATGGCTACACCTTC
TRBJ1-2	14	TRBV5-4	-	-	CASSPDGGAYGYTF	TGTGCCAGCAGCCCCGATGGGGGGGCCTATGGCTACACCTTC
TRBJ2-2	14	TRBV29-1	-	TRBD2	CSVASGSDTGELFF	TGCAGCGTTGCTAGCGGGAGTGACACCGGGGAGCTGTTTTTT
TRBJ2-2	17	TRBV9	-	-	CASSVDRTVTYTGELFF	TGTGCCAGCAGCGTAGACCGGACTGTAACTTACACCGGGGAGCTGTTTTTT
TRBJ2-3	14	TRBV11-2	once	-	CASSWGLSTDTQYF	TGTGCCAGCAGCTGGGGCCTGAGCACAGATACGCAGTATTTT
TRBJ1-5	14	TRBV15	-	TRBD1	CATSSQDRVQPQHF	TGTGCCACCAGCAGCCAGGACAGGGTTCAGCCCCAGCATTTT